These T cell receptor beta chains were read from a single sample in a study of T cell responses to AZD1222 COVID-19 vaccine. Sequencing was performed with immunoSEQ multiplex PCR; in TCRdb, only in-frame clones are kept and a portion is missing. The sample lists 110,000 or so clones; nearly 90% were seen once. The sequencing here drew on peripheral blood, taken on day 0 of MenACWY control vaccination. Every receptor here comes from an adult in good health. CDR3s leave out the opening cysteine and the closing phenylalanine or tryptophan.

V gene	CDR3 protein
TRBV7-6	ASSQGPRVQLAKNIQY
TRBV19	ASKFSGQIGTEAF
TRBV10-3	AISPTGVWEQY
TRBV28	ASSPQGDYGYT
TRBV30	AWSGRGTQPQH
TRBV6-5	ASKREQPFTDTQY
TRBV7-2	ASSLGPENTIY
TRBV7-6	ASSPGITGEVIYEQY
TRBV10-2	ASSDPERTQY
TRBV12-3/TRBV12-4	ASSYSVDTEAF
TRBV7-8	ASREQASNQPQH
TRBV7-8	ASSSGTGQETQY
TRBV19	ASSIAGGHQPQH
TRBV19	ASSTNPSIPYEQY
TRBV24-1	ATSDQREVTDTQY
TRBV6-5	ASSPSRSNQPQH
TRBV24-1	ATSASGQGPSNQPQH